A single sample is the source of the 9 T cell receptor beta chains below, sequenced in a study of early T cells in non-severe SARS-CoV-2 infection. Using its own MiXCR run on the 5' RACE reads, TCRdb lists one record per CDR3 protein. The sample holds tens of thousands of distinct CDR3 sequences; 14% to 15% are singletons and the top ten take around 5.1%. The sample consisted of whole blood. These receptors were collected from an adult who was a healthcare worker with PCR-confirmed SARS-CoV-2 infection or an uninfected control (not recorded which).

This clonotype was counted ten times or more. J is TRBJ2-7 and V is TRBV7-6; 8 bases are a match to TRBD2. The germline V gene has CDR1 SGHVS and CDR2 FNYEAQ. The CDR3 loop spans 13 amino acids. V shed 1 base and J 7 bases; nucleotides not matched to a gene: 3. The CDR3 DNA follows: TGTGCCAGCAGCTTAGGGGTAGCGGGAGAGCAGTACTTC. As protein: CASSLGVAGEQYF.

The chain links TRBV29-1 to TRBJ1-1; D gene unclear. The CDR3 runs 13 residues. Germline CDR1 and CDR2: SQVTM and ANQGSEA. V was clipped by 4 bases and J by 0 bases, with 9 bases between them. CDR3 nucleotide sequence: TGCAGCGTTGCGGGCCTCATGAACACTGAAGCTTTCTTT. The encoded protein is CSVAGLMNTEAFF.

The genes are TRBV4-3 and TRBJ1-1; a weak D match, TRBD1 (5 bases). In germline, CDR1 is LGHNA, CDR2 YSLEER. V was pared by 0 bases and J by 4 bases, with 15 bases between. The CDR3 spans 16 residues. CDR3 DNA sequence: TGCGCCAGCAGCCAAGATGGAGTCGGGGGAAGCACTGAAGCTTTCTTT. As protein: CASSQDGVGGSTEAFF.

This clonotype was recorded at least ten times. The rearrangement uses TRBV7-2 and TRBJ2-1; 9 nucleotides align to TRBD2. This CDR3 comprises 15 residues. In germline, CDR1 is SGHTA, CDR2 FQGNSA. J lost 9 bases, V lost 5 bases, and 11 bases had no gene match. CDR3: CASSPNPRREGEQFF. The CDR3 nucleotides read TGTGCCAGCAGCCCCAACCCCCGGCGGGAGGGTGAGCAGTTCTTC.

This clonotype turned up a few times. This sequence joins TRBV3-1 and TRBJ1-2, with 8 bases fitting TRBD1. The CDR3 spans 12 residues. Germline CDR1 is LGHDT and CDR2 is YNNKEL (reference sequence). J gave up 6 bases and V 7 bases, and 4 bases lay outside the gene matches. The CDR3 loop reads CASTQGADGYTF. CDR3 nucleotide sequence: TGTGCCAGCACCCAGGGGGCGGATGGCTACACCTTC.

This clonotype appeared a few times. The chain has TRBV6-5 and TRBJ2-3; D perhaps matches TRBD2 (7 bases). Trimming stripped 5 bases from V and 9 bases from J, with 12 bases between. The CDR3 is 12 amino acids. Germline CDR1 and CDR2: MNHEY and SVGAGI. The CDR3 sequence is CASSKGGGTQYF. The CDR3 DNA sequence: TGTGCCAGCAGTAAAGGGGGGGGCACGCAGTATTTT.

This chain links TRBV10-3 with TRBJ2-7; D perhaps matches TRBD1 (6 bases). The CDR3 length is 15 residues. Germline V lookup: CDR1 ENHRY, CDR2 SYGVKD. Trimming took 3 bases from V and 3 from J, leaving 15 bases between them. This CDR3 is CAISDDRKGFYEQYF. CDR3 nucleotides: TGTGCCATCAGTGACGACAGGAAGGGCTTCTACGAGCAGTACTTC.

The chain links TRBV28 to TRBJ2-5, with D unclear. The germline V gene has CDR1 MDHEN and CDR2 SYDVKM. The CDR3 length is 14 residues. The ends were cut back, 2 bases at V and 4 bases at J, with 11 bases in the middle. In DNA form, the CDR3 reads TGTGCCAGCAGTTTAAGGTGGGCCGGAGAGACCCAGTACTTC. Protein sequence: CASSLRWAGETQYF.

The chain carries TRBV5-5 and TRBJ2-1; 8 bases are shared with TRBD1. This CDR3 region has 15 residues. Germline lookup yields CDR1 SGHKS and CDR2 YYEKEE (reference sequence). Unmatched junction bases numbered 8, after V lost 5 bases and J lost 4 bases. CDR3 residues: CASSRGTGTYNEQFF. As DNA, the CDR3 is TGTGCCAGCAGTCGTGGGACAGGTACTTACAATGAGCAGTTCTTC.